A single sample gave rise to the 18 T cell receptor beta chains below, sequenced in a study of T cell changes during pregnancy in multiple sclerosis (dated 2019 in TCRdb). The method was the immunoSEQ multiplex PCR assay. The immuneACCESS repertoire file appears here via TCRdb, limited to in-frame rearrangements. These files lack a portion of the clones; in checked studies, under half of the deficit traces to unresolved V genes, and the cause of the others is not known. For this sample there are 73,000 or so clones; about 90% appear just once. Clones ranked in the top ten supply roughly 0.87% of the sample. The input for sequencing was peripheral blood, taken in the second trimester of pregnancy. The receptors come from a female donor with multiple sclerosis, enrolled in a pregnancy study.

This chain uses TRBV28 with TRBJ1-5, with 7 bases that match TRBD1. CDR1 and CDR2 (germline): MDHEN, SYDVKM. The CDR3 runs 15 residues. V shed 5 bases, J shed 3 bases, and the junction held 7 bases outside the gene matches. CDR3 region: CASSTPGQDNQPQHF. In DNA, the CDR3 is TGTGCCAGCAGTACTCCCGGACAGGACAATCAGCCCCAGCATTTT.

This clone was detected only once. The genes are TRBV13 and TRBJ2-1, with D perhaps TRBD1 (5 bases). In germline, CDR1 is PRHDT, CDR2 FYEKMQ (reference sequence). The CDR3 runs 13 residues. The V end was cut by 0 bases, the J end by 6 bases, with 6 bases between. The CDR3 DNA reads TGTGCCAGCAGCTTAGGAGGGGTCAATGAGCAGTTCTTC. Its translation: CASSLGGVNEQFF. Based on the CDR3 plus reference TRBV13 and TRBJ2-1, the full variable domain is AAGVIQSPRHLIKEKRETATLKCYPIPRHDTVYWYQQGPGQDPQFLISFYEKMQSDKGSIPDRFSAQQFSDYHSELNMSSLELGDSALYFCASSLGGVNEQFFGPGTRLTVL.

The V and J genes are TRBV27 and TRBJ2-7, with 8 bases aligning to TRBD1. The germline gives CDR1 MNHEY, CDR2 SMNVEV (reference sequence). Losses at the gene ends were 6 bases for V and 3 bases for J; bases not matched to a gene: 4. This CDR3 has 13 residues. CDR3 sequence: CASRFGQGYEQYF. Written as DNA, the CDR3 is TGTGCCAGCAGGTTTGGACAGGGCTACGAGCAGTACTTC.

A single count supports this clone. The chain has TRBV9 and TRBJ1-1, with 11 bases matching TRBD1. The germline gives CDR1 SGDLS, CDR2 YYNGEE. V was clipped by 0 bases and J by 4 bases; unmatched bases: 8. This CDR3 spans 17 amino acids. The CDR3 bases are TGTGCCAGCAGCGTAGCTCTAGTGGGACAGGGGGGCACTGAAGCTTTCTTT. This encodes CASSVALVGQGGTEAFF.

The chain is built from TRBV6-5 and TRBJ1-5; 9 nucleotides match TRBD1. Germline V lookup: CDR1 MNHEY, CDR2 SVGAGI. The CDR3 contains 15 residues. J lost 6 bases, V lost 5 bases, and 8 bases had no gene match. This chain's CDR3 is CASSADRGKVQPQHF. In DNA, the CDR3 is TGTGCCAGCAGTGCCGACAGGGGGAAGGTTCAGCCCCAGCATTTT.

The chain uses TRBV4-3 and TRBJ1-1; D gene unclear. Trimming stripped 0 bases from V and 3 bases from J, with 11 bases between. The CDR3 sequence is 15 residues long. CDR1 and CDR2 (germline): LGHNA, YSLEER. The CDR3 sequence: CASSQEARLHTEAFF. CDR3 DNA sequence: TGCGCCAGCAGCCAAGAGGCCAGGCTACACACTGAAGCTTTCTTT.

This chain uses TRBV9 with TRBJ1-5, with no clear D. This CDR3 contains 15 residues. Germline assignment: CDR1 SGDLS and CDR2 YYNGEE. V was clipped by 7 bases and J by 5 bases, with 19 bases between them. This chain's CDR3 is CASSRSGLWDQPQHF. DNA of the CDR3: TGTGCCAGCTCTCGCAGCGGGTTATGGGATCAGCCCCAGCATTTT.

The chain recombines TRBV28 with TRBJ1-5; 7 bases match TRBD1. CDR3 length: 16 amino acids. Per germline, CDR1 MDHEN and CDR2 SYDVKM. The V and J ends lost 1 base and 5 bases, in that order; junction bases with no gene match: 8. The DNA for the CDR3 is TGTGCCAGCAGTTTATTGATCGGGACAGAAGATCAGCCCCAGCATTTT. Amino acids: CASSLLIGTEDQPQHF.

The chain is built from TRBV2 and TRBJ1-2, with 7 nucleotides matching TRBD1. Trimming took 6 bases from V and 3 from J; bases not matched to a gene: 4. In germline, CDR1 is SNHLY, CDR2 FYNNEI. The length of the CDR3 is 13 residues. The CDR3 here is CASRAGQDYGYTF. The CDR3 nucleotides are TGTGCCAGCAGGGCTGGACAGGACTATGGCTACACCTTC.

This clone was seen a single time. The chain couples TRBV7-9 to TRBJ2-7; 7 bases align to TRBD1. This CDR3 comprises 15 residues. Looked up from germline, CDR1 is SEHNR and CDR2 is FQNEAQ (reference sequence). The V and J ends lost 2 bases and 3 bases, in that order; junction bases with no gene match: 7. CDR3 nucleotides: TGTGCCAGCAGCTTAACCGGGACAGCCAACTACGAGCAGTACTTC. Its translation is CASSLTGTANYEQYF. The full variable domain, in which reference TRBV7-9 and TRBJ2-7 provide the parts outside the CDR3, is DTGVSQNPRHKITKRGQNVTFRCDPISEHNRLYWYRQTLGQGPEFLTYFQNEAQLEKSRLLSDRFSAERPKGSFSTLEIQRTEQGDSAMYLCASSLTGTANYEQYFGPGTRLTVT.

J is TRBJ1-5 and V is TRBV4-3; 8 nucleotides align to TRBD1. Germline CDR1 is LGHNA and CDR2 is YSLEER. The length of the CDR3 is 16 residues. V lost 0 bases, J lost 3 bases, and 4 bases stayed unmatched. CDR3 DNA: TGCGCCAGCAGCCAAGACCGGACAGGGATCAATCAGCCCCAGCATTTT. This codes for CASSQDRTGINQPQHF.

The V call is TRBV6-5, the J call TRBJ1-1; possible D gene TRBD1, 6 bases. The CDR3 totals 13 residues. Germline CDR1 and CDR2: MNHEY and SVGAGI. V was trimmed by 7 bases and J by 6 bases, leaving 15 bases between them. The CDR3 nucleotides are TGTGCCAGCACCCCCGGGGGGGGCCCTGAAGCTTTCTTT. Encoded protein: CASTPGGGPEAFF.

The J gene is TRBJ1-2, the V gene TRBV13; 8 bases fit TRBD1. V shed 4 bases and J 8 bases; nucleotides not matched to a gene: 9. This CDR3 region has 14 residues. Germline-derived CDR1 and CDR2 are PRHDT and FYEKMQ (reference sequence). The CDR3, as DNA: TGTGCCAGCAGCTCCCGGACAGGGCAATGGGGCTACACCTTC. Translated, it gives CASSSRTGQWGYTF.

The chain recombines TRBV7-9 with TRBJ2-1; 7 positions match TRBD1. Trimming at V came to 7 bases and at J to 5 bases, leaving 11 bases not matched to a gene. There are 15 residues in the CDR3. Germline V lookup: CDR1 SEHNR, CDR2 FQNEAQ (reference sequence). This CDR3 reads CASIKPDRSDNEQFF. In nucleotides, the CDR3 is TGTGCCAGCATTAAGCCGGACAGGTCGGACAATGAGCAGTTCTTC.

The CDR3 region has the DNA TGTGCCAGCCAGACGTCTTCGCGAATGAGAGATCGGGTATTCACCGGGGAGCTGTTTTTT. Encoded protein: CASQTSSRMRDRVFTGELFF. J is TRBJ2-2 and V is TRBV5-4, with D hard to call. This CDR3 is 20 amino acids long. Germline assignment: CDR1 SGHNT and CDR2 YYREEE (reference sequence). Trimming left V 7 bases short and J 4 bases short, with 32 bases between.

This CDR3 is CASSLSRGRGQLFF. The CDR3 bases are TGTGCCAGCAGCTTGTCTCGGGGTCGCGGTCAACTGTTTTTT. This chain connects TRBV5-4 to TRBJ1-4, with D uncertain. Germline CDR1 reads SGHNT; CDR2 reads YYREEE (reference sequence). The CDR3 loop spans 14 amino acids. V gave up 1 base and J gave up 12 bases, with 16 bases separating them. Full variable domain (missing parts from reference TRBV5-4 and TRBJ1-4): ETGVTQSPTHLIKTRGQQVTLRCSSQSGHNTVSWYQQALGQGPQFIFQYYREEENGRGNFPPRFSGLQFPNYSSELNVNALELDDSALYLCASSLSRGRGQLFFGSGTQLSVL.

The chain uses TRBV6-4 and TRBJ2-3; the D is unclear. This CDR3 is built from 13 residues. The V and J ends lost 5 bases and 1 base respectively, with 7 bases between them. In germline, CDR1 is MRHNA, CDR2 SNTAGT. The CDR3 DNA is TGTGCCAGCAGTTCCTCGGGCACAGATACGCAGTATTTT. Translating gives CASSSSGTDTQYF.

The CDR3 nucleotides read TGTGCCAGCAGCATGGGACAGGGAAAGGGTTTAGCTACCGGGGAGCTGTTTTTT. It encodes CASSMGQGKGLATGELFF. The gene calls are TRBV9 and TRBJ2-2, with 9 bases aligning to TRBD1. The V gene end was trimmed by 4 bases and the J gene end by 5 bases; junction bases not matched to a gene: 15. This CDR3 has 18 residues. CDR1 is SGDLS and CDR2 is YYNGEE in the germline V gene.